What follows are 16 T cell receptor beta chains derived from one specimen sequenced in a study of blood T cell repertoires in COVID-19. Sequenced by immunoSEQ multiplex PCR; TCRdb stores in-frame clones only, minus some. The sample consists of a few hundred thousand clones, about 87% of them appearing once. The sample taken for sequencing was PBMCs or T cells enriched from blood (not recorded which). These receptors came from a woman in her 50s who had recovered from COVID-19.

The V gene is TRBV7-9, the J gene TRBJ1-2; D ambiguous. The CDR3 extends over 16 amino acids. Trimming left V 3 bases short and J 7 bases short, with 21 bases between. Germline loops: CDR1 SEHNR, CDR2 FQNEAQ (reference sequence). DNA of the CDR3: TGTGCCAGCAGCTTGGAAGGGAGAGAAGGACCAGGTGGCTACACCTTC. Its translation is CASSLEGREGPGGYTF.

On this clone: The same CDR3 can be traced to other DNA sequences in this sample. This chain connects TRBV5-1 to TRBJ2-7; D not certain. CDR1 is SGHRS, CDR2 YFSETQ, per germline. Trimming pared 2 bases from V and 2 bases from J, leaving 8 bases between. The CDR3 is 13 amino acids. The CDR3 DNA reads TGCGCCAGCAGCTTCGGCGGCCCCTACGAGCAGTACTTC. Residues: CASSFGGPYEQYF.

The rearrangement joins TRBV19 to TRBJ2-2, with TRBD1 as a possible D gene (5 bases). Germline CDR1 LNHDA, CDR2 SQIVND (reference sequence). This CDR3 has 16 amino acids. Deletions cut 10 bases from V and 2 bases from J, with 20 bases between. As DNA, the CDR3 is TGTGCCACCATGCCCCAGGGAAAAGGTAACACCGGGGAGCTGTTTTTT. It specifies CATMPQGKGNTGELFF.

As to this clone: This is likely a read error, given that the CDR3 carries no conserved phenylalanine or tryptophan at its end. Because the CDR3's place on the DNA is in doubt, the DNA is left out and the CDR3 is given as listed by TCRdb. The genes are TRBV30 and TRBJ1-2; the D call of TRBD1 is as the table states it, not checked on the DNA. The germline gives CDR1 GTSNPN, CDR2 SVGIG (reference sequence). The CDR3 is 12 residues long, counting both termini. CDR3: CAWSTVGAPLYI.

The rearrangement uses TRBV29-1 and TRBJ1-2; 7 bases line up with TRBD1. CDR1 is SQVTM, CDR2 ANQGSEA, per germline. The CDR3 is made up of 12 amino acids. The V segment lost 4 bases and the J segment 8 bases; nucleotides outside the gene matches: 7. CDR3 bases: TGCAGCGTTGGCGGGACAGAGAAGGGCTACACCTTC. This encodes CSVGGTEKGYTF.

CDR3 DNA: TGTGCCAGCACCCCAGAGCGGGGGGTTTACGGGGAGCTGTTTTTT. It yields the protein CASTPERGVYGELFF. The V and J genes are TRBV6-5 and TRBJ2-2; 9 bases map to TRBD2. Germline V lookup: CDR1 MNHEY, CDR2 SVGAGI. Germline trimming cut 7 bases from V and 7 bases from J; bases unmatched to any gene: 10. This CDR3 spans 15 amino acids.

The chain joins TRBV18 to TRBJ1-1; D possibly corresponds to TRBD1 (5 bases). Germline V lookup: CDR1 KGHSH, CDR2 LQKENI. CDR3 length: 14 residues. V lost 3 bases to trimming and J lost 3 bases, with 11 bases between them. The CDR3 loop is CASSPAGIYTEAFF. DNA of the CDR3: TGTGCCAGCTCACCGGCAGGGATTTACACTGAAGCTTTCTTT.

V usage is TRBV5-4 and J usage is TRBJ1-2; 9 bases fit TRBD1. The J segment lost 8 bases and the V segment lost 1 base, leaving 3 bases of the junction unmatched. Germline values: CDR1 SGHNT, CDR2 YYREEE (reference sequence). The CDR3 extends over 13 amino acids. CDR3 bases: TGTGCCAGCAGCTTGTACGGGACAGGGGGCTACACCTTC. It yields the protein CASSLYGTGGYTF.

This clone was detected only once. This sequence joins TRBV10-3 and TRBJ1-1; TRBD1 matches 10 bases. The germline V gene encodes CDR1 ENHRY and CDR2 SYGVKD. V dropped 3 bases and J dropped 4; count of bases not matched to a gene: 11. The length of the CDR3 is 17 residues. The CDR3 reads CAISDYARTGGSTEAFF. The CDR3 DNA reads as TGTGCCATCAGTGACTACGCGAGGACAGGGGGTAGCACTGAAGCTTTCTTT.

In nucleotides, the CDR3 is TGTGCCAGCAGTGAACAGGGGGCGTGGGGCTACACCTTC. Residues: CASSEQGAWGYTF. This chain connects TRBV25-1 to TRBJ1-2; TRBD1 aligns across 8 bases. The CDR3 contains 13 residues. The germline V gene encodes CDR1 MGHDK and CDR2 SYGVNS. V was clipped by 2 bases and J by 8 bases; unmatched bases: 4.

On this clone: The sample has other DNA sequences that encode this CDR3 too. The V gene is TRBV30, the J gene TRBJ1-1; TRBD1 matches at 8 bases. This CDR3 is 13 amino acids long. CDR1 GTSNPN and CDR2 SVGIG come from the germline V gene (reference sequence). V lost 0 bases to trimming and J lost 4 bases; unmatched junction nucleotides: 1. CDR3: CAWSVTGGTEAFF. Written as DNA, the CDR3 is TGTGCCTGGAGTGTCACAGGGGGCACTGAAGCTTTCTTT. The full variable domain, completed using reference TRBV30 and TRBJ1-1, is SQTIHQWPATLVQPVGSPLSLECTVEGTSNPNLYWYRQAAGRGLQLLFYSVGIGQISSEVPQNLSASRPQDRQFILSSKKLLLSDSGFYLCAWSVTGGTEAFFGQGTRLTVV.

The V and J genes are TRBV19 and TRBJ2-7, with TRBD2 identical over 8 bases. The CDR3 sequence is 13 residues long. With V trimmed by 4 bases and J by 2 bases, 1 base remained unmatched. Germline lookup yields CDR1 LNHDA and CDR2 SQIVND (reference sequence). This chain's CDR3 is CASSTGGPYEQYF. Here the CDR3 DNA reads TGTGCCAGTAGTACGGGGGGGCCCTACGAGCAGTACTTC.

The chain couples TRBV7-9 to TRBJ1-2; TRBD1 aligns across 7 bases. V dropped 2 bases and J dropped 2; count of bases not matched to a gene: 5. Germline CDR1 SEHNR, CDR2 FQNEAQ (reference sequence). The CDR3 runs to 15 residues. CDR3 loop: CASSLIGQENYGYTF. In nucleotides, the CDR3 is TGTGCCAGCAGCTTAATCGGACAGGAGAACTATGGCTACACCTTC.

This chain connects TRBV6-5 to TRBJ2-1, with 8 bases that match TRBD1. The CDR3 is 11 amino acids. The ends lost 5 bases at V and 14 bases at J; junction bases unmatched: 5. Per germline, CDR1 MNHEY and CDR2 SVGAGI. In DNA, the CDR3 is TGTGCCAGCAGTCGTGGACAGGGTGAGTTCTTC. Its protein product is CASSRGQGEFF.

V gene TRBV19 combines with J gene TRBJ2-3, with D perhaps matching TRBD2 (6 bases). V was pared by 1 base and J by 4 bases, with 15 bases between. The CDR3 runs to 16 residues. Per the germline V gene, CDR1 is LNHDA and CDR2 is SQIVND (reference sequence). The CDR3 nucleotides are TGTGCCAGTAGTATAGCCGGGGGAGTCAGCGCAGATACGCAGTATTTT. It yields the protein CASSIAGGVSADTQYF.

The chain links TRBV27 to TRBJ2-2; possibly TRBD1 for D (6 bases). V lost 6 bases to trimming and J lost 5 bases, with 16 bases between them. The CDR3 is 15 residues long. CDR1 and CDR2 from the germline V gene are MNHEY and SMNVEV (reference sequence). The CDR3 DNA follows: TGTGCCAGCAGACGAACAGGGATGGGGACCGGGGAGCTGTTTTTT. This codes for CASRRTGMGTGELFF.